These 27 T cell receptor beta chains were sequenced from one sample in a study of T-cell reconstitution after alpha-beta-depleted transplantation in children. Unique molecular identifiers were incorporated into the prepared TCRbeta library. TCRdb ran MiXCR on the PCR reads and lists one entry per CDR3 protein. Among approximately 270,000 distinct CDR3 sequences listed, approximately 9.6% were seen once. This material consisted of PBMCs from the stem cell graft donor, taken from the stem cell graft. These receptors all come from a human donor who donated a stem cell graft to a child with SCID.

In this sample, this clonotype turned up many times. The V call is TRBV6-2 or TRBV6-3, the J call TRBJ2-2; TRBD2 aligns across 7 bases. Germline CDR1 is MNHEY and CDR2 is SVGEGT. This CDR3 is built from 14 residues. The V segment lost 11 bases and the J segment 1 base; nucleotides outside the gene matches: 7. Here the CDR3 reads CAARLAVNTGELFF. CDR3 in DNA: TGTGCCGCCAGGCTAGCGGTGAACACCGGGGAGCTGTTTTTT.

Only a few counts were recorded for this clonotype. The rearrangement uses TRBV5-1 and TRBJ1-6; a possible D gene is TRBD1 (5 bases). V lost 4 bases and J lost 4, with 9 bases in between. The CDR3 runs to 14 residues. Per germline, CDR1 SGHRS and CDR2 YFSETQ. The CDR3 sequence is CASSPTDYNSPLHF. The CDR3 region has the DNA TGCGCCAGCAGCCCGACAGATTATAATTCACCCCTCCACTTT.

The V gene is TRBV12-3 or TRBV12-4, the J gene TRBJ2-7; D tentatively reads TRBD1 or TRBD2 (6 bases each). The CDR3 contains 14 residues. Trimming pared 7 bases from V and 0 bases from J, leaving 13 bases between. The CDR3 DNA sequence: TGTGCCAGCAAACGGGGGCCTTACTCCTACGAGCAGTACTTC. Protein: CASKRGPYSYEQYF.

The chain has TRBV9 and TRBJ2-1; TRBD1 is a possible D gene (5 bases). The ends were cut back, 0 bases at V and 6 bases at J, with 7 bases in the middle. Germline values: CDR1 SGDLS, CDR2 YYNGEE. The CDR3 consists of 13 residues. The CDR3 loop reads CASSVVQGNEQFF. DNA of the CDR3: TGTGCCAGCAGCGTAGTTCAGGGCAATGAGCAGTTCTTC.

This clonotype was counted between two and nine times. The chain couples TRBV5-6 to TRBJ1-1; D is undetermined. Trimming left V 5 bases short and J 0 bases short, with 11 bases between. Germline CDR1 SGHDT, CDR2 YYEEEE. This CDR3 contains 14 residues. Here the CDR3 DNA reads TGTGCCAGCAGGGCGGACCGGATGAACACTGAAGCTTTCTTT. Amino acids: CASRADRMNTEAFF.

In its sample, this clonotype was seen many times. The chain employs TRBV12-3 or TRBV12-4 and TRBJ1-4, with D possibly TRBD1 on 6 matching bases. Trimming cost V 6 bases and J 4 bases, with 12 bases left between them. The CDR3 is made up of 14 amino acids. CDR3: CASRRTEFNEKLFF. The CDR3 coding sequence is TGTGCCAGCAGGAGGACAGAGTTTAATGAAAAACTGTTTTTT.

This clonotype was observed many times. This chain links TRBV10-3 with TRBJ2-3, with D perhaps given as TRBD1 or TRBD2 (6 bases each). The V end lost 7 bases, the J end lost 5 bases, and 25 bases lay between the germline ends. CDR1 is ENHRY, CDR2 SYGVKD, per germline. This CDR3 comprises 17 residues. CDR3 protein: CAITQGGLAAGGDTQYF. CDR3 nucleotides: TGTGCCATCACCCAAGGGGGGTTAGCCGCCGGCGGAGATACGCAGTATTTT.

In this sample, this clonotype turned up a few times. This rearrangement joins TRBV12-5 to TRBJ1-1, with TRBD1 as a possible D gene (6 bases). CDR3 length equals 15 residues. Trimming took off 5 bases at V and 3 bases at J, with 16 bases between the two ends. In germline, CDR1 is LGHNT, CDR2 FRNRAP. CDR3: CASGQPRGFDTEAFF. In DNA form, the CDR3 reads TGTGCTAGTGGTCAACCTAGGGGGTTCGACACTGAAGCTTTCTTT.

The sample holds many counts of this clonotype. The chain uses TRBV12-3 or TRBV12-4 and TRBJ2-7; D gene unclear. This CDR3 contains 13 residues. The ends were cut back, 0 bases at V and 4 bases at J, with 7 bases in the middle. The CDR3 protein is CASSLAEGYEQYF. The CDR3 DNA follows: TGTGCCAGCAGTTTAGCAGAAGGTTACGAGCAGTACTTC.

Here the CDR3 reads CASSVIFGGGGNTEAFF. The CDR3 nucleotides read TGCGCCAGCAGCGTAATTTTCGGGGGTGGAGGGAACACTGAAGCTTTCTTT. The rearrangement uses TRBV5-1 and TRBJ1-1; the D gene is possibly TRBD1 (5 bases). Trimming took off 4 bases at V and 1 base at J, with 20 bases between the two ends. From germline, CDR1 is SGHRS and CDR2 YFSETQ. The CDR3 sequence is 17 residues long.

This clonotype turned up a few times. CDR3 DNA sequence: TGTGCCAGCAGTGACCGGGGGTACACTGAAGCTTTCTTT. This translates into CASSDRGYTEAFF. The chain couples TRBV2 to TRBJ1-1, with D maybe TRBD1 (5 bases). The CDR3 is made up of 13 amino acids. The V and J ends lost 3 bases and 3 bases respectively, with 8 bases between them. The germline V gene encodes CDR1 SNHLY and CDR2 FYNNEI.

This clonotype was detected ten times or more. CDR3 loop: CASSFSGGETGELFF. The CDR3 DNA reads TGTGCCAGCAGTTTTAGCGGGGGGGAGACCGGGGAGCTGTTTTTT. This chain joins TRBV12-3 or TRBV12-4 and TRBJ2-2; 11 positions agree with TRBD2. This CDR3 region has 15 residues. V lost 3 bases to trimming and J lost 5 bases; unmatched junction nucleotides: 2.

The gene calls are TRBV9 and TRBJ2-7; 9 bases map to TRBD1. The CDR3 covers 15 residues. V was pared by 0 bases and J by 2 bases, with 3 bases of the junction left unmatched. Looked up from germline, CDR1 is SGDLS and CDR2 is YYNGEE. As DNA, the CDR3 is TGTGCCAGCAGCGTAGTGGACAGGGGACCCTACGAGCAGTACTTC. Protein product: CASSVVDRGPYEQYF.

A few counts support this clonotype. The gene calls are TRBV7-2 and TRBJ2-5, with 7 bases fitting TRBD1. With 5 bases clipped from V and 5 bases from J, the junction kept 5 bases outside the gene matches. This CDR3 is 13 amino acids long. Looked up from germline, CDR1 is SGHTA and CDR2 is FQGNSA. DNA of the CDR3: TGTGCCAGCAGCACCGGGACAGCGGAGACCCAGTACTTC. It yields the protein CASSTGTAETQYF.

This clonotype occurred many times. The V gene is TRBV5-1, the J gene TRBJ2-1, with D possibly matching TRBD2 (6 bases). Trimming removed 5 bases at V and 10 bases at J, with 22 bases between. Germline CDR1 is SGHRS and CDR2 is YFSETQ. The CDR3 has 15 residues. The CDR3 nucleotides read TGCGCCAGCAGTTGGGGCGGGGCGGAGAGGGGCGAGCAGTTCTTC. This sequence encodes CASSWGGAERGEQFF.

This clonotype was picked up many times. The chain links TRBV20-1 to TRBJ1-6; no clear D. The germline V gene has CDR1 DFQATT and CDR2 SNEGSKA (reference sequence). This CDR3 is built from 16 residues. With 1 base removed from V and 0 bases from J, the gap between germline ends came to 10 bases. CDR3: CSARVSDLSYNSPLHF. The CDR3 DNA reads TGCAGTGCTAGAGTGTCAGACCTCTCCTATAATTCACCCCTCCACTTT.

This clonotype was seen many times. The rearrangement joins TRBV11-2 to TRBJ1-1; a possible D gene is TRBD1 (5 bases). Between the trimmed V and J ends, which lost 3 bases and 1 base, there was a span of 6 bases. Germline V gene lookup returns CDR1 SGHAT and CDR2 FQNNGV. The CDR3 is made up of 13 amino acids. CDR3 region: CASSFGQNTEAFF. The CDR3, as DNA: TGTGCCAGCAGCTTTGGACAGAACACTGAAGCTTTCTTT.

This clonotype was counted only a few times. The CDR3 is CASSVGVAGARNEQFF. The CDR3 DNA reads as TGTGCCAGCAGCGTAGGAGTAGCGGGGGCGAGGAATGAGCAGTTCTTC. The chain employs TRBV9 and TRBJ2-1, with 9 positions matching TRBD2. With 0 bases clipped from V and 7 bases from J, the junction kept 8 bases outside the gene matches. Germline lookup yields CDR1 SGDLS and CDR2 YYNGEE. CDR3 size: 16 residues.

This clonotype was counted a few times. The V gene is TRBV4-2, the J gene TRBJ1-4; D not resolved. Trimming took off 7 bases at V and 4 bases at J, with 13 bases between the two ends. CDR1 LGHNA and CDR2 YNFKEQ come from the germline V gene. The CDR3 has 14 residues. CDR3 sequence reads: CASKSPGNNEKLFF. The DNA for the CDR3 is TGTGCCAGCAAGTCCCCCGGGAATAATGAAAAACTGTTTTTT.

The rearrangement joins TRBV7-6 to TRBJ2-1, with a tentative D call TRBD2 (7 bases). CDR3 length equals 16 residues. The germline V and J ends were trimmed by 1 base and 4 bases, with 14 bases remaining between them. The germline V gene has CDR1 SGHVS and CDR2 FNYEAQ. The CDR3 loop is CASSLGYGGLYNEQFF. The CDR3 nucleotides read TGTGCCAGCAGCTTAGGTTACGGGGGGCTGTACAATGAGCAGTTCTTC. The full variable domain, completed using reference TRBV7-6 and TRBJ2-1, is GAGVSQSPRYKVTKRGQDVALRCDPISGHVSLYWYRQALGQGPEFLTYFNYEAQQDKSGLPNDRFSAERPEGSISTLTIQRTEQRDSAMYRCASSLGYGGLYNEQFFGPGTRLTVL.

The chain recombines TRBV29-1 with TRBJ2-2; maybe TRBD1 (6 bases). Between the trimmed V and J ends, which lost 7 bases and 0 bases, there was a span of 12 bases. Per the germline V gene, CDR1 is SQVTM and CDR2 is ANQGSEA. This CDR3 comprises 14 residues. CDR3 region: CSGGTSPNTGELFF. DNA of the CDR3: TGCAGCGGGGGGACATCACCGAACACCGGGGAGCTGTTTTTT.

This chain links TRBV27 with TRBJ2-7; 10 bases align to TRBD2. The CDR3 is made up of 16 amino acids. Germline V CDR1 and CDR2: MNHEY, SMNVEV (reference sequence). V was pared by 5 bases and J by 1 base, with 8 bases of the junction left unmatched. CDR3 loop: CASSTLAGVTSYEQYF. The DNA for the CDR3 is TGTGCCAGCAGTACCCTAGCGGGGGTGACATCCTACGAGCAGTACTTC.

This clonotype was observed a few times. The gene calls are TRBV20-1 and TRBJ2-5; D may be TRBD2 (5 bases). The V and J ends lost 5 bases and 3 bases respectively, with 7 bases between them. The CDR3 is 11 amino acids. Germline CDR1 DFQATT, CDR2 SNEGSKA (reference sequence). The CDR3 nucleotides read TGCAGTGCTGCGGGTAAAGAGACCCAGTACTTC. This encodes CSAAGKETQYF.

This clonotype was counted ten times or more. The V gene is TRBV7-9, the J gene TRBJ1-1; no clear D. CDR1 and CDR2 from the germline V gene are SEHNR and FQNEAQ (reference sequence). This CDR3 is 13 amino acids long. V lost 1 base and J 5 bases, leaving 8 bases between the germline ends. The CDR3 loop reads CASSLEGWTEAFF. The CDR3, as DNA: TGTGCCAGCAGCTTAGAGGGTTGGACTGAAGCTTTCTTT.

This clonotype occurred a few times. V usage is TRBV2 and J usage is TRBJ2-5; D is undetermined. This CDR3 is 13 amino acids long. From germline, CDR1 is SNHLY and CDR2 FYNNEI. The V gene lost 7 bases and the J gene lost 4 bases, with 13 bases spanning the gap. Here the CDR3 DNA reads TGTGCCAGCATTATTGGGTTCCGAGAGACCCAGTACTTC. Its translation is CASIIGFRETQYF. The full variable domain, completed using reference TRBV2 and TRBJ2-5, is EPEVTQTPSHQVTQMGQEVILRCVPISNHLYFYWYRQILGQKVEFLVSFYNNEISEKSEIFDDQFSVERPDGSNFTLKIRSTKLEDSAMYFCASIIGFRETQYFGPGTRLLVL.

This chain uses TRBV5-1 with TRBJ1-3; 7 nucleotides agree with TRBD1. V dropped 4 bases and J dropped 4; count of bases not matched to a gene: 11. The germline gives CDR1 SGHRS, CDR2 YFSETQ. This CDR3 region has 16 residues. CDR3 coding DNA: TGCGCCAGCAGCAGAGGACAGGAAGCAGGGGGAAACACCATATATTTT. The encoded protein is CASSRGQEAGGNTIYF.

The sample holds a few counts of this clonotype. This chain joins TRBV29-1 and TRBJ1-1; TRBD1 matches at 7 bases. The CDR3 is 12 residues long. V dropped 4 bases and J dropped 5; count of bases not matched to a gene: 4. The germline V gene has CDR1 SQVTM and CDR2 ANQGSEA. CDR3: CSVATGQTEAFF. CDR3 bases: TGCAGCGTTGCGACAGGGCAAACTGAAGCTTTCTTT.